One and the same sample provided the 27 T cell receptor beta chains below, sequenced in a study of blood T cells in healthy people across ages. For the second PCR, which ran for about 6 to 11 cycles, a sample-barcoded 5' primer and a J-beta primer mix were used. TCRdb passed the 5' RACE reads through MiXCR, listing each CDR3 protein once. There are 730,000 or so distinct CDR3 sequences in the sample; 40% to 45% occur only once, and under 25% lies in the top ten. The sequenced sample consisted of blood. The receptors here all came from a woman aged 55 to 70 in good health.

Remarks on this clonotype: A clone one base away is much larger, so this may be a read error. This chain joins TRBV24-1 and TRBJ2-5; no firm D call. The germline gives CDR1 KGHDR, CDR2 SFDVKD. V shed 9 bases and J shed 1 base, with 14 bases lying between them. The CDR3 is made up of 14 amino acids. CDR3 in amino acids: CATASEKLQETQYF. The CDR3 region has the DNA TGTGCCACCGCCTCCGAAAAACTCCAAGAGACCCAGTACTTC.

V is TRBV6-1 and J is TRBJ2-3; D is unresolved. The CDR3 consists of 13 residues. V was pared by 4 bases and J by 6 bases, with 11 bases between. CDR1 and CDR2 from the germline V gene are MNHNS and SASEGT. As DNA, the CDR3 is TGTGCCAGCAGTGTAAAACCTGGGGATACGCAGTATTTT. Translating it yields CASSVKPGDTQYF.

At least ten counts were recorded for this clonotype. The chain has TRBV9 and TRBJ2-5; 7 positions agree with TRBD2. The CDR3 length is 15 residues. Trimming took 3 bases from V and 3 from J; bases not matched to a gene: 8. Germline CDR1 is SGDLS and CDR2 is YYNGEE. The CDR3 DNA reads TGTGCCAGCAGCGGCGGGGGTCTAGCGGAAGAGACCCAGTACTTC. It specifies CASSGGGLAEETQYF.

This chain connects TRBV6-5 to TRBJ2-7; D is possibly TRBD1 (6 bases). Between the trimmed V and J ends, which lost 2 bases and 1 base, there was a span of 9 bases. The germline V gene has CDR1 MNHEY and CDR2 SVGAGI. The CDR3 consists of 14 residues. In DNA, the CDR3 is TGTGCCAGCAGTTACGTACAGGGATCCTACGAGCAGTACTTC. Protein product: CASSYVQGSYEQYF.

In this sample, this clonotype turned up a few times. The genes are TRBV12-3 or TRBV12-4 and TRBJ2-1; D unresolved. The CDR3 is made up of 12 amino acids. Trimming took off 8 bases at V and 6 bases at J, with 11 bases between the two ends. Written as DNA, the CDR3 is TGTGCCAGCGGCTTACAATCCAATGAGCAGTTCTTC. The encoded protein is CASGLQSNEQFF.

V gene TRBV20-1 combines with J gene TRBJ1-2, with a weak D call TRBD1 (5 bases). The CDR3 is 14 amino acids. Germline loops: CDR1 DFQATT, CDR2 SNEGSKA (reference sequence). Trimming cost V 3 bases and J 3 bases, with 14 bases left between them. The CDR3, as DNA: TGCAGTGCTAGTTCGGGGGTGTGGCACTATGGCTACACCTTC. It is translated as CSASSGVWHYGYTF.

To note about this clonotype: One end of the junction does not line up with germline, which may come from a read error. The V gene is TRBV25-1, the J gene TRBJ2-5, with 9 bases lining up with TRBD1. The germline V gene has CDR1 MGHDK and CDR2 SYGVNS. This CDR3 has 16 residues. Here the CDR3 DNA reads TGTGCCTGCAGCCGACCGGCCGGGACAGGGAAAGAGACCCAGTACTTC. This codes for CACSRPAGTGKETQYF.

This clonotype was seen more than once but under ten times. The V call is TRBV19, the J call TRBJ1-2; a weak D match, TRBD1 (5 bases). The germline V gene encodes CDR1 LNHDA and CDR2 SQIVND (reference sequence). The CDR3 runs to 18 residues. The V end was cut by 4 bases, the J end by 4 bases, with 25 bases between. The CDR3 spells CASSSPGTEHLNIYGYTF. CDR3 in DNA: TGTGCCAGTAGTAGCCCCGGGACCGAACACCTGAACATCTATGGCTACACCTTC.

This clonotype was counted a few times. The chain combines TRBV7-2 with TRBJ1-1; TRBD1 is a possible D gene (6 bases). Deletions cut 5 bases from V and 7 bases from J, with 14 bases between. The length of the CDR3 is 13 residues. Germline-derived CDR1 and CDR2 are SGHTA and FQGNSA. The chain's CDR3 is CASSVGQRYEAFF. The CDR3 bases are TGTGCCAGCAGCGTCGGACAGCGATATGAAGCTTTCTTT.

This clonotype was observed many times. The chain links TRBV3-1 to TRBJ1-2; 9 bases map to TRBD1. The CDR3 is 15 residues long. V dropped 3 bases and J dropped 4; count of bases not matched to a gene: 6. Germline loops: CDR1 LGHDT, CDR2 YNNKEL (reference sequence). CDR3 sequence (DNA): TGTGCCAGCAGCCAGTCCGGGACAGGGACCTATGGCTACACCTTC. Translation gives CASSQSGTGTYGYTF.

The rearrangement uses TRBV12-3 or TRBV12-4 and TRBJ2-5; D is ambiguous. The CDR3 is made up of 11 amino acids. Trimming cost V 8 bases and J 11 bases, with 15 bases left between them. The CDR3 sequence: CASVSLNEQYF. Here the CDR3 DNA reads TGTGCCAGCGTATCACTCAATGAGCAGTACTTC.

Remarks on this clonotype: The junction and the germline gene differ at one end; a read error may be behind it. The chain carries TRBV10-3 and TRBJ2-5; TRBD2 matches 12 bases. The DNA end lines up better with TRBJ2-7; the J call may be wrong. The CDR3 contains 14 residues. Germline values: CDR1 ENHRY, CDR2 SYGVKD. CDR3 bases: TGTGCCGTCAGCCCTAGCGGGGGGGCTTACGAGCAGTACTTC. It codes for CAVSPSGGAYEQYF.

The genes are TRBV7-2 and TRBJ1-1; D is uncertain. Looked up from germline, CDR1 is SGHTA and CDR2 is FQGNSA. V lost 6 bases to trimming and J lost 5 bases, with 13 bases between them. CDR3 length: 13 amino acids. For the CDR3, the DNA is TGTGCCAGCAGTTCCACGTGGAAGACTGAAGCTTTCTTT. Its translation is CASSSTWKTEAFF.

This clonotype was counted many times. The chain carries TRBV7-9 and TRBJ2-5; 7 bases align to TRBD1. V lost 3 bases to trimming and J lost 0 bases; unmatched junction nucleotides: 4. Germline CDR1 and CDR2: SEHNR and FQNEAQ (reference sequence). This CDR3 is built from 15 residues. The CDR3 protein is CASSLGTVNQETQYF. CDR3 DNA sequence: TGTGCCAGCAGCTTGGGGACAGTGAACCAAGAGACCCAGTACTTC.

This clonotype has only a few counts. The V gene is TRBV10-1, the J gene TRBJ2-3; 8 nucleotides align to TRBD2. V was pared by 4 bases and J by 4 bases, with 10 bases of the junction left unmatched. Germline CDR1 WNHNN, CDR2 SYGVQD (reference sequence). The CDR3 sequence is 16 residues long. CDR3 in amino acids: CASSAVAGQVPDTQYF. CDR3 coding DNA: TGCGCCAGCAGTGCGGTAGCGGGGCAGGTCCCAGATACGCAGTATTTT.

There are many counts of this clonotype. The V call is TRBV29-1, the J call TRBJ2-5; maybe TRBD1 (6 bases). From germline, CDR1 is SQVTM and CDR2 ANQGSEA. CDR3 length equals 14 residues. Trimming pared 2 bases from V and 0 bases from J, leaving 10 bases between. The CDR3 loop reads CSVERGTNQETQYF. DNA of the CDR3: TGCAGCGTTGAAAGGGGGACCAACCAAGAGACCCAGTACTTC. The full variable domain, rest sourced from reference TRBV29-1 and TRBJ2-5, is SAVISQKPSRDICQRGTSLTIQCQVDSQVTMMFWYRQQPGQSLTLIATANQGSEATYESGFVIDKFPISRPNLTFSTLTVSNMSPEDSSIYLCSVERGTNQETQYFGPGTRLLVL.

The genes are TRBV7-2 and TRBJ2-7, with D maybe TRBD2 (6 bases). This CDR3 region has 14 residues. Trimming cost V 5 bases and J 2 bases, with 13 bases left between them. Germline V CDR1 and CDR2: SGHTA, FQGNSA. The CDR3 DNA is TGTGCCAGCAGCCCCCGGGGAGGTACCTACGAGCAGTACTTC. Protein sequence: CASSPRGGTYEQYF.

The V and J genes are TRBV2 and TRBJ2-3, with D tentatively TRBD1 (6 bases). Trimming took 6 bases from V and 5 from J, leaving 18 bases between them. The CDR3 extends over 15 amino acids. The germline gives CDR1 SNHLY, CDR2 FYNNEI. The CDR3 sequence is CASRFRTADQDTQYF. The DNA for the CDR3 is TGTGCCAGCAGATTCAGGACAGCGGATCAAGATACGCAGTATTTT.

The sample holds a few counts of this clonotype. This chain links TRBV5-6 with TRBJ1-2; D might be TRBD1 (5 bases). CDR3 length: 15 residues. Trimming left V 3 bases short and J 0 bases short, with 12 bases between. CDR1 SGHDT and CDR2 YYEEEE come from the germline V gene. The CDR3 DNA sequence: TGTGCCAGCAGCTCGCTTCCCAGGGCTAACTATGGCTACACCTTC. Encoded protein: CASSSLPRANYGYTF.

A remark on this clonotype: Just one base apart from a much larger clone, this may be a read error. The chain is built from TRBV9 and TRBJ2-5, with D perhaps matching TRBD2 (7 bases). V lost 0 bases and J lost 11, with 32 bases in between. Germline CDR1 is SGDLS and CDR2 is YYNGEE. The CDR3 covers 19 residues. CDR3 sequence reads: CASSVGWGASGLTGGEQYF. Written as DNA, the CDR3 is TGTGCCAGCAGCGTAGGCTGGGGGGCTAGCGGTTTAACCGGTGGAGAGCAGTACTTC.

On this clonotype: Mismatch with germline at one junction end may stem from a read error. The J gene is TRBJ2-7, the V gene TRBV7-2; a weak D match, TRBD1 (6 bases). Germline lookup yields CDR1 SGHTA and CDR2 FQGNSA. The CDR3 is 14 residues long. The CDR3 protein is CASSRNRESCEQYF. Here the CDR3 DNA reads TGTGCCAGCAGCCGAAACAGGGAGTCCTGCGAGCAGTACTTC.

V is TRBV28 and J is TRBJ2-3; D unresolved. The V and J ends lost 3 bases and 2 bases respectively, with 12 bases between them. The germline gives CDR1 MDHEN, CDR2 SYDVKM. The CDR3 loop spans 15 amino acids. In nucleotides, the CDR3 is TGTGCCAGCAGTTTCGCACGGTATGACACAGATACGCAGTATTTT. Translation: CASSFARYDTDTQYF.

The genes are TRBV14 and TRBJ2-7; D unclear. Germline-derived CDR1 and CDR2 are SGHDN and FVKESK. CDR3 size: 15 residues. The germline V and J ends were trimmed by 4 bases and 2 bases, with 15 bases remaining between them. This CDR3 reads CASSLSFGRAYEQYF. The CDR3 coding sequence is TGTGCCAGCAGCCTCAGCTTCGGCAGAGCCTACGAGCAGTACTTC.

This clonotype appeared a few times. This sequence joins TRBV7-9 and TRBJ2-1; 7 bases line up with TRBD2. Germline trimming cut 5 bases from V and 4 bases from J; bases unmatched to any gene: 11. This CDR3 is 16 amino acids long. Germline CDR1 reads SEHNR; CDR2 reads FQNEAQ (reference sequence). The CDR3 nucleotides are TGTGCCAGCAGCAAGACCAATAGCGGGTTTTACAATGAGCAGTTCTTC. It specifies CASSKTNSGFYNEQFF. Filled out from reference TRBV7-9 and TRBJ2-1, the complete variable domain reads DTGVSQNPRHKITKRGQNVTFRCDPISEHNRLYWYRQTLGQGPEFLTYFQNEAQLEKSRLLSDRFSAERPKGSFSTLEIQRTEQGDSAMYLCASSKTNSGFYNEQFFGPGTRLTVL.

A remark on this clonotype: The germline gene is not matched at one end of the junction; a read error may be the cause. The gene calls are TRBV6-5 and TRBJ2-7, with 13 positions matching TRBD2. This CDR3 contains 18 residues. Germline values: CDR1 MNHEY, CDR2 SVGAGI. The CDR3 loop is CASSYSSVGTSGAYEQYF. CDR3 nucleotides: TGTGCCAGCAGTTACTCGAGTGTTGGGACTAGCGGGGCCTATGAGCAGTACTTC.

The sample holds a few counts of this clonotype. V and J are TRBV12-3 or TRBV12-4 and TRBJ2-4; possibly TRBD1 for D (6 bases). Deletions cut 3 bases from V and 13 bases from J, with 25 bases between. The CDR3 length is 16 residues. The CDR3 sequence is CASSLHFYGQLLVQYF. The CDR3 nucleotides are TGTGCCAGCAGTTTGCATTTCTACGGACAGTTATTAGTGCAGTACTTC.

V and J are TRBV7-3 and TRBJ2-3; 14 nucleotides agree with TRBD2. The CDR3 loop spans 18 amino acids. Trimming cost V 6 bases and J 2 bases; bases outside gene matches: 10. CDR1 is SGHTA and CDR2 is FQGTGA in the germline V gene. CDR3 loop: CASSLGLAGGHYTDTQYF. The DNA of the CDR3 is TGTGCCAGCAGTTTAGGACTAGCGGGGGGTCACTACACAGATACGCAGTATTTT.